Presented here are 5 T cell receptor beta chains from one specimen sequenced in a study of blood T cell repertoires in COVID-19. Clones were read by immunoSEQ multiplex PCR, and TCRdb kept only the in-frame ones, dropping some. The sample has approximately 50,000 clones, roughly 91% seen once. The sequencing sample was made of peripheral blood. These receptors were taken from an elderly man with active or convalescent COVID-19.

This chain connects TRBV28 to TRBJ1-3; TRBD1 aligns across 8 bases. The CDR3 is made up of 16 amino acids. V dropped 6 bases and J dropped 2; count of bases not matched to a gene: 9. Germline CDR1 is MDHEN and CDR2 is SYDVKM. Here the CDR3 DNA reads TGTGCCAGCAGCCTGCACAGGGGGGCTGCTGGAAACACCATATATTTT. Encoded protein: CASSLHRGAAGNTIYF.

This chain connects TRBV19 to TRBJ1-5; weak D call: TRBD1 (6 bases). CDR1 is LNHDA and CDR2 is SQIVND in the germline V gene (reference sequence). Trimming shortened V by 5 bases and J by 2 bases, and 13 bases separated the two germline ends. The CDR3 is 15 residues long. CDR3 in amino acids: CASSGPGGRNQPQHF. CDR3 nucleotide sequence: TGTGCCAGTAGTGGCCCGGGGGGCCGCAATCAGCCCCAGCATTTT. Combining the CDR3 with reference TRBV19 and TRBJ1-5 gives the whole variable domain DGGITQSPKYLFRKEGQNVTLSCEQNLNHDAMYWYRQDPGQGLRLIYYSQIVNDFQKGDIAEGYSVSREKKESFPLTVTSAQKNPTAFYLCASSGPGGRNQPQHFGDGTRLSIL.

CDR3 coding DNA: TGTGCCAGCAGTTTGGCCCCCAGATATGGCTACACCTTC. This sequence encodes CASSLAPRYGYTF. This chain links TRBV28 with TRBJ1-2; D call uncertain. Trimming shortened V by 3 bases and J by 5 bases, and 10 bases separated the two germline ends. The germline gives CDR1 MDHEN, CDR2 SYDVKM. The CDR3 contains 13 residues.

The gene calls are TRBV2 and TRBJ2-7; 14 bases match TRBD2. There are 23 residues in the CDR3. Germline CDR1 SNHLY, CDR2 FYNNEI. V was pared by 8 bases and J by 5 bases, with 32 bases of the junction left unmatched. The CDR3 nucleotides are TGTGCCAGCGGCGGCCCAGGGGGGACTGGGCAGGGGACTAGCGGGGGCTTGCGAAACGAGCAGTACTTC. It specifies CASGGPGGTGQGTSGGLRNEQYF.

This clone was seen once. The chain carries TRBV3-1 (or the pseudogene TRBV3-2) and TRBJ2-1, with TRBD2 identical over 9 bases. Losses at the gene ends were 0 bases for V and 1 base for J; bases not matched to a gene: 4. CDR1 and CDR2 (germline): LGHDT, YNNKEL (reference sequence). The CDR3 spans 17 residues. DNA of the CDR3: TGTGCCAGCAGCCAAGATAGCGGGAGAGCATCCTACAATGAGCAGTTCTTC. Its protein is CASSQDSGRASYNEQFF.